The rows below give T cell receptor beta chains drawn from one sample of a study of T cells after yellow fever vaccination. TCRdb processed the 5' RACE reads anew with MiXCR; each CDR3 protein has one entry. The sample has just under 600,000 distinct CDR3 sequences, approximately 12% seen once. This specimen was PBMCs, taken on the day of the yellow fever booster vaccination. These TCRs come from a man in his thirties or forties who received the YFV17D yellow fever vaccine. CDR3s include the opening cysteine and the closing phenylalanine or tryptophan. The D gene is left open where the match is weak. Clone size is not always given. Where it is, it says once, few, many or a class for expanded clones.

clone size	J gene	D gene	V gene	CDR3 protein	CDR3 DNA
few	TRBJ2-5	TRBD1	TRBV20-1	CSATTTGAQETQYF	TGCAGTGCGACCACAACAGGGGCGCAAGAGACCCAGTACTTC
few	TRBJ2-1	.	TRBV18	CASSPFYTQEAGFNEQFF	TGTGCCAGCTCACCCTTTTACACACAGGAGGCAGGCTTCAATGAGCAGTTCTTC
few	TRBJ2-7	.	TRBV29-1	CSVGVEGGTDF	TGCAGCGTTGGGGTCGAGGGGGGAACGGACTTC
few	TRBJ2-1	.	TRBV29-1	CSVEDSSRKPSSYNEQFF	TGCAGCGTTGAAGATAGCTCAAGGAAGCCTAGTTCCTACAATGAGCAGTTCTTC
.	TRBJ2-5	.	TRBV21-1	CATPGLAGETQYF	TGTGCCACCCCGGGGCTAGCGGGAGAGACCCAGTACTTC
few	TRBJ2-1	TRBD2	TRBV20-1	CSASGLAGKNEQFF	TGCAGTGCATCGGGACTAGCGGGAAAGAATGAGCAGTTCTTC
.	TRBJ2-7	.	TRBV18	CASSPPDGPSNEQYF	TGTGCCAGCTCACCACCGGATGGACCATCAAACGAGCAGTACTTC
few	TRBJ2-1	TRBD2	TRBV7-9	CASSLSQRGNEQFF	TGTGCCAGCAGCTTAAGTCAGCGGGGGAATGAGCAGTTCTTC
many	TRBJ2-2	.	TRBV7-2	CASSLFQNTGELFF	TGTGCCAGCAGCTTATTCCAGAACACCGGGGAGCTGTTTTTT
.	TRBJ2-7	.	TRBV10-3	CAVSESNGAVASRPGEQYF	TGTGCCGTCAGTGAGTCGAATGGAGCTGTGGCCTCCCGCCCGGGCGAGCAGTACTTC
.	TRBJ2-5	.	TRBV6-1	CASTQLEGVETQYF	TGTGCCAGCACGCAGCTGGAGGGAGTGGAGACCCAGTACTTC
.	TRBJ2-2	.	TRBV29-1	CSQGRNNTGELFF	TGCAGTCAGGGGCGGAACAACACCGGGGAGCTGTTTTTT
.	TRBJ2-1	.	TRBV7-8	CASSLTLGDSYNEQFF	TGTGCCAGCAGCCTAACGTTGGGGGATTCCTACAATGAGCAGTTCTTC
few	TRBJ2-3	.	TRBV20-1	CSARESPTSTDTQYF	TGCAGTGCTAGAGAGAGTCCGACTAGCACAGATACGCAGTATTTT
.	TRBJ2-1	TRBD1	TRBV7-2	CASSSGTGWEQFF	TGTGCCAGCAGCTCCGGGACAGGCTGGGAGCAGTTCTTC
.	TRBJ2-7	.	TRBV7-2	CASSLGAGSHEQYF	TGTGCCAGCAGCTTAGGGGCGGGATCCCACGAGCAGTACTTC
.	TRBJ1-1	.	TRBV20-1	CSARPLGRTEAFF	TGCAGTGCTAGACCCCTCGGGAGGACTGAAGCTTTCTTT
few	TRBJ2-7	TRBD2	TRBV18	CASGAGPYEQYF	TGTGCCAGCGGAGCGGGACCCTACGAGCAGTACTTC
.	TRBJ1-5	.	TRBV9	CASSRDARNQPQHF	TGTGCCAGCAGCCGGGACGCTCGGAATCAGCCCCAGCATTTT
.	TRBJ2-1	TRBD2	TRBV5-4	CASSKEREAYNEQFF	TGTGCCAGCAGCAAAGAGCGGGAGGCCTACAATGAGCAGTTCTTC
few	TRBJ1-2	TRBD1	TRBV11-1	CASSWGGQGQPANYGYTF	TGTGCCAGCAGCTGGGGGGGACAGGGGCAACCAGCTAACTATGGCTACACCTTC
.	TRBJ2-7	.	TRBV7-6	CASSLEAAYEQYF	TGTGCCAGCAGCTTAGAGGCAGCCTACGAGCAGTACTTC
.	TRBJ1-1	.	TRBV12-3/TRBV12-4	CASSRGWTEAFF	TGTGCCAGCAGTCGGGGCTGGACTGAAGCTTTCTTT
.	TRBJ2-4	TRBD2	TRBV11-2	CASNPGGGKNIQYF	TGTGCCAGCAACCCGGGGGGTGGCAAAAACATTCAGTACTTC
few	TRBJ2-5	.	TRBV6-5	CATSTGETQYF	TGTGCCACGTCTACGGGGGAGACCCAGTACTTC
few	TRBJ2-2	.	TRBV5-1	CASSLGQRTGELFF	TGCGCCAGCAGCCTAGGACAGCGCACCGGGGAGCTGTTTTTT
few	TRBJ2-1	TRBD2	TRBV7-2	CASSLGLALGEQFF	TGTGCCAGCAGCCTCGGACTAGCATTGGGTGAGCAGTTCTTC